The TCR beta chain under discussion was sequenced for a study of cytomegalovirus exposure and HLA in healthy donors (dated by TCRdb to 2016 to 2017). Describing the broader study: An earlier analysis of approximately 600 of the donors reported about 290 Gb of sequence data and 117 million unique TCR beta sequences from around 200 million T cells. An early release that covered more than 550 HLA-typed donors contained approximately 300 gigabases of sequencing data and tens of millions of unique TCR sequences. The genetic ancestry cluster associated with self-reported Caucasian donors included 80% to 90% of the approximately 400 genotyped donors. The study aimed to test whether signatures of past pathogen exposure could be identified by cataloging public T cell receptors. The study profiled the T cell repertoires of 550 to 700 subjects by immunosequencing and related them to cytomegalovirus serostatus. In addition to the first cohort of 666 subjects, a separate validation cohort of 130 or so different subjects was used. The study combined high-throughput TCR immunosequencing, statistical association of individual TCRs with disease status, and machine learning to predict cytomegalovirus infection status. In a later analysis, previously published TCR beta repertoires from some 640 donors were re-analyzed and high-resolution HLA genotyping was added so that TCR occurrence patterns could be studied. In the later analysis, no new phenotypic data were used to find candidate immune exposures; instead, reliance was placed on TCR beta sequences and their occurrence across donors. To decide whether each TCR beta V gene segment behaved as functional or pseudogenic, an earlier analysis of some 580 of the donors relied on high-throughput TCR beta sequencing. Donor age, sex, ethnicity and CMV serostatus were compiled alongside the repertoire data. In a later genetic analysis, genome-wide SNP genotypes for about three fifths of the roughly 670 donors were used, and that subset was treated as a discovery cohort. Every repertoire in the discovery cohort had been generated on one and the same sequencing platform. HLA typing covered class I and class II loci at four-digit resolution. The number of typed donors differed by locus: roughly 629-630 for A, B, C, DRB1 and DQB1; about 520 for DQA1; 606 for DPA1; and about 450 for DPB1. Because of strong linkage in the cohort, roughly five DR-DQ haplotypes were treated as single units for association and clustering. Among 398 genotyped donors of the cohort, an average of around 240,000 unique TCR beta nucleotide sequences were sequenced per donor, roughly 18% of them non-productive.

The paper's findings and limits, for the study overall: Most TCR sequences were observed very rarely across donors, whereas some public TCRs were present in many individuals. Assigning TCR associations to individual alleles was difficult when HLA alleles, especially DR and DQ, strongly co-occurred. Only TCR beta chains were sequenced in this cohort, and the absence of alpha or paired-chain data limited detectable features. The study listed 150 to 200 TCR beta chains as associated with cytomegalovirus. Roughly uniform sequencing depth across donors was assumed in presence/absence analyses, although this assumption may not hold. Linkage disequilibrium might explain the correlated functional status among segregating V segments, but an unknown experimental factor could not be ruled out. The sequencing pipeline was judged likely to have produced a cluster of highly shared sequence variants as a technical artifact. Several of the top co-occurrence clusters appeared to be linked to parvovirus B19, influenza, CMV and Epstein-Barr virus, according to a later analysis. HLA typing was unavailable for some donors at each locus, so association tests used only the typed subset. Because counts were too low, roughly 18 rarely observed V segments, including chromosome 9 orphons, were left out of the earlier analysis of some 640 of the donors. Compared with the roughly 700-donor mean, donors in an Asian-associated ancestry cluster had fewer N-insertions in productive TCRs, according to a later genetic analysis. In a later analysis, most CMV-associated TCR beta chains were found to appear HLA-restricted, with HLA associations seemingly driven largely by CMV exposure. The classifier was reported to diagnose cytomegalovirus status with high specificity and sensitivity in both the original cohort and the validation cohort. A further reported finding was that TCR beta sequences accurately predicted the HLA-A and HLA-B alleles for most subjects in the first cohort. In an earlier analysis of a few hundred of the donors, most TCR beta V segments were observed in productive rearrangements about 87% or about 30% of the time, broadly matching IMGT annotations. In a later analysis, about 17,000 TCR beta sequences were associated with specific HLA alleles at a false discovery rate of 0.05. Because the 87-base-pair reads could not distinguish some IMGT-functional V segments, including TRBV6-2 and TRBV6-3, those segments were excluded. CMV serostatus was the only immune exposure information available for the cohort. A later analysis found that TCR association rates varied across HLA loci, with DRB1 alleles showing the most associated TCRs and HLA-C alleles the fewest. In vitro tests confirmed that three of the cytomegalovirus-associated TCR beta chains recognize cytomegalovirus antigens. V-gene and J-gene trimming of TCR beta chains was associated with a missense DCLRE1C variant in a later genetic analysis, and the association was replicated in an independent cohort. The authors suggested that the approach could potentially be extended to other disease states and immunological phenotypes. A later analysis found that HLA-associated TCR beta chains were more clonally expanded and had lower generation probabilities than equally common non-associated chains.

Cut back by 4 bases and 1 base, the V and J ends lie 18 bases apart. CDR1 and CDR2 (SGHRS, YFSETQ) derive from the germline V gene. The CDR3 holds 17 amino acids from the cysteine to the phenylalanine. Kept here is only the CDR3 DNA, which spans 51 bases and is read in frame from base 1. The library came from the immunoSEQ multiplex PCR assay. For the multiplex PCR, a mixture combining 60 forward primers for TCR Vbeta segments and 13 reverse primers for TCR Jbeta segments was used. The CDR3 region of rearranged TCR beta genes was amplified from genomic DNA by a multiplex PCR assay. The amplified TCR beta libraries were sequenced on the Illumina HiSeq System as 87-base-pair reads. As for the original processing: A later analysis counted tens of millions of unique TCR beta chains across the 666 repertoires, and 10 million to 11 million of these chains were shared by at least two donors. To remove PCR and sequencing errors, raw reads were error-corrected and collapsed into unique sequences using a nearest-neighbor algorithm that merged closely related sequences. CDR3 sequences were aligned to IMGT reference sequences to assign V, D and J gene segments. For a sequence to be retained, at least a six-nucleotide match to both a V gene segment and a J gene segment was required. A rearrangement counted as productive if the CDR3 had no stop codons and remained in frame with V and J, and every other rearrangement counted as non-productive. Following IMGT convention, CDR3 was defined as the stretch from the second conserved V-encoded cysteine to the conserved J-encoded phenylalanine. In an earlier analysis of approximately 500 of the donors, sequences lacking an unambiguous match to a single V gene segment were excluded. An earlier analysis of a few hundred of the donors called V segments functional above 56.7% productive rearrangements and segregating when the between-donor standard deviation exceeded 5%. A statistical classification framework was built for diagnosing cytomegalovirus status from the catalog of TCR beta chain sequences. A later analysis assigned V and J genes by comparing TCR nucleotide sequences with IMGT/GENE-DB human TR gene sequences. Using the TCRdist pipeline, a later analysis assigned CDR3 sequences along with most-parsimonious VDJ recombination scenarios. In a later analysis, each TCR beta chain was defined by its CDR3 amino acid sequence together with its V-gene family, and reads without a unique V-gene family were excluded. A later analysis removed nearly 600 highly shared, low-generation-probability nucleotide sequences to deal with suspected cross-contamination and a sequencing artifact. In a later analysis, a clonal expansion index for each public chain was calculated from normalized within-repertoire ranks of inferred template counts. Generation probabilities in a later analysis came from a VDJ recombination model fitted to out-of-frame rearrangements, and those results were checked against IGoR. In a later analysis, TCR-TCR, TCR-HLA and TCR-CMV co-occurrence was scored with hypergeometric tests, and a repertoire-size bias correction was applied to TCR pairs. In a later analysis, false discovery rates were estimated by permuting HLA or CMV assignments 20 times. In a later analysis, co-occurring TCRs were grouped using DBSCAN, and TCRdist sequence similarity was added for clustering within HLA-allele-positive subsets. For co-occurrence clustering, repertoires with fewer than 30,000 or more than 120,000 public chains were excluded, along with a handful of repertoires with anomalous nucleotide sharing. The source is immuneACCESS, and TCRdb retained only in-frame sequences with V and J called. Part of the clones is not carried over; for the studies checked, unresolved V genes explain less than half of this, and the remainder is unexplained. V and J calls plus clone size are reproduced from that table; the DNA served to infer D and trimming. This sample lists around 150,000 clones; around 80% were detected once. The ten largest clones represent more than 1.5% of the sample.

The cohort comprised some 700 healthy bone marrow donors. At the time of sampling, all cohort members were nominally healthy, though unrecorded immune exposures were likely present. The donor was CMV seronegative and was included in the group of a few hundred seronegative cohort members. A peripheral blood sample was collected from each donor, and TCR beta sequencing was performed on peripheral blood mononuclear cells. The Qiagen DNeasy Blood Extraction Kit was used to extract genomic DNA from the blood cell samples. This clone was found a few times. Its antigen remains unidentified. Per-base quality was not reported, and no clone a single base away is much larger than it.

Sequences were obtained from PBMCs. The sequence joins TRBV5-1 to TRBJ2-1; the D region possibly corresponds to TRBD1 (6 bases align). The source is a young man in good health and CMV-seronegative. The DNA is TGCGCCAGCAGCGTCTGGACAGTCCAGTATTCCTACAATGAGCAGTTCTTC. Its protein reads: CASSVWTVQYSYNEQFF.